Following are 30 T cell receptor beta chains from one sample sequenced in a study of shared T cell receptors in the human thymus. Method: immunoSEQ multiplex PCR; TCRdb's copy keeps in-frame clones and lacks some. This sample carries hundreds of thousands of clones, around 82% of them seen once, and the ten largest clones take about 0.013%. The sample also formed part of further work on human thymus T cells.

Material: thymocytes. Receptors were obtained from a boy less than two years old with a congenital heart defect.

CDR3 region: CASSGTGTSPAGGYGYTF. The CDR3, as DNA: TGCGCCAGCAGCGGCACGGGGACGTCCCCCGCGGGGGGCTATGGCTACACCTTC. The chain recombines TRBV5-1 with TRBJ1-2; D might be TRBD1 (5 bases). Trimming left V 4 bases short and J 4 bases short, with 26 bases between. This CDR3 is built from 18 residues. The V gene's germline CDR1 is SGHRS and CDR2 YFSETQ.

V usage is TRBV27 and J usage is TRBJ1-5, with D maybe TRBD1 (6 bases). V shed 1 base and J shed 6 bases, with 10 bases lying between them. The germline V gene has CDR1 MNHEY and CDR2 SMNVEV (reference sequence). CDR3 length equals 14 residues. Here the CDR3 reads CASSLYRVGQPQHF. Here the CDR3 DNA reads TGTGCCAGCAGTTTATACAGGGTGGGTCAGCCCCAGCATTTT.

The rearrangement joins TRBV19 to TRBJ1-2, with D perhaps matching TRBD1 (6 bases). The germline gives CDR1 LNHDA, CDR2 SQIVND (reference sequence). This CDR3 comprises 16 residues. Between the trimmed V and J ends, which lost 1 base and 8 bases, there was a span of 20 bases. The CDR3 DNA follows: TGTGCCAGTAGTATAGTCTCGGGGGGCCAGGGAGGCGGCTACACCTTC. Encoded protein: CASSIVSGGQGGGYTF.

The chain is built from TRBV7-2 and TRBJ1-1; TRBD1 agrees at 7 bases. Germline V gene data show CDR1 as SGHTA and CDR2 as FQGNSA. The ends lost 5 bases at V and 5 bases at J; junction bases unmatched: 5. This CDR3 comprises 13 residues. The CDR3 loop is CASSAQGGTEAFF. In DNA form, the CDR3 reads TGTGCCAGCAGCGCCCAGGGGGGTACTGAAGCTTTCTTT.

This clone turned up a few times. The V call is TRBV10-1, the J call TRBJ2-2; D gene ambiguous. Germline CDR1 reads WNHNN; CDR2 reads SYGVQD (reference sequence). V lost 6 bases and J 5 bases, leaving 7 bases between the germline ends. This CDR3 is built from 12 residues. The CDR3 sequence is CASSTRTGELFF. The CDR3 DNA sequence: TGCGCCAGCAGCACCAGGACCGGGGAGCTGTTTTTT.

The J gene is TRBJ2-5, the V gene TRBV7-2, with D possibly TRBD1 on 5 matching bases. Germline CDR1 reads SGHTA; CDR2 reads FQGNSA. There are 15 residues in the CDR3. The V end was cut by 0 bases, the J end by 7 bases, with 15 bases between. The CDR3 is CASSLAFTGPGTQYF. In nucleotides, the CDR3 is TGTGCCAGCAGCTTAGCGTTTACAGGCCCCGGGACCCAGTACTTC.

The chain joins TRBV27 to TRBJ1-2; 8 bases match TRBD1. Germline-derived CDR1 and CDR2 are MNHEY and SMNVEV (reference sequence). The CDR3 extends over 14 amino acids. V was pared by 6 bases and J by 7 bases, with 10 bases of the junction left unmatched. CDR3 sequence reads: CASRPGQVHIGYTF. The CDR3 nucleotides are TGTGCCAGCAGGCCGGGACAGGTCCATATTGGCTACACCTTC.

The CDR3 region is CASSPSYEQYF. The CDR3 coding sequence is TGTGCCAGCAGCCCTTCCTACGAGCAGTACTTC. The chain couples TRBV7-9 to TRBJ2-7; D unresolved. Trimming left V 5 bases short and J 1 base short, with 3 bases between. CDR1 is SEHNR and CDR2 is FQNEAQ in the germline V gene (reference sequence). The CDR3 length is 11 residues.

This clone was detected once. The genes are TRBV7-9 and TRBJ1-1; tentatively, D is TRBD1 (5 bases). Germline-derived CDR1 and CDR2 are SEHNR and FQNEAQ (reference sequence). The CDR3 loop spans 13 amino acids. V lost 3 bases and J 4 bases, leaving 9 bases between the germline ends. CDR3 in amino acids: CASSFQGATEAFF. DNA for the CDR3: TGTGCCAGCAGCTTTCAGGGCGCCACTGAAGCTTTCTTT. Looking up the rest from reference TRBV7-9 and TRBJ1-1 gives the full variable domain: DTGVSQNPRHKITKRGQNVTFRCDPISEHNRLYWYRQTLGQGPEFLTYFQNEAQLEKSRLLSDRFSAERPKGSFSTLEIQRTEQGDSAMYLCASSFQGATEAFFGQGTRLTVV.

A single count supports this clone. The rearrangement joins TRBV2 to TRBJ2-3; D may be TRBD2 (5 bases). Per the germline V gene, CDR1 is SNHLY and CDR2 is FYNNEI. The CDR3 sequence is 15 residues long. The V gene lost 5 bases and the J gene lost 2 bases, with 14 bases spanning the gap. This chain's CDR3 is CASSRPDSPTDTQYF. As DNA, the CDR3 is TGTGCCAGCAGTCGACCGGACTCCCCCACAGATACGCAGTATTTT.

The chain carries TRBV4-1 and TRBJ1-1; D is unresolved. The CDR3 covers 13 residues. Germline V gene lookup returns CDR1 MGHRA and CDR2 YSYEKL. V was cut by 4 bases and J by 11 bases, with 17 bases left in between. CDR3 loop: CASSPLWGAGAFF. CDR3 coding DNA: TGCGCCAGCAGCCCCCTTTGGGGAGCCGGGGCTTTCTTT.

V is TRBV20-1 and J is TRBJ1-1; no firm D call. Trimming stripped 3 bases from V and 7 bases from J, with 6 bases between. Germline CDR1 is DFQATT and CDR2 is SNEGSKA (reference sequence). This CDR3 contains 10 residues. CDR3 in amino acids: CSARRLEAFF. For the CDR3, the DNA is TGCAGTGCTAGGCGTCTTGAAGCTTTCTTT.

This sequence joins TRBV28 and TRBJ1-5; D unresolved. The germline V gene has CDR1 MDHEN and CDR2 SYDVKM. There are 13 residues in the CDR3. The germline V and J ends were trimmed by 1 base and 7 bases, with 8 bases remaining between them. CDR3: CASSLFEGQPQHF. The CDR3 DNA reads TGTGCCAGCAGTTTATTCGAGGGCCAGCCCCAGCATTTT.

This chain uses TRBV28 with TRBJ1-3; TRBD1 agrees at 7 bases. Germline V gene sequence: CDR1 MDHEN, CDR2 SYDVKM. V lost 5 bases to trimming and J lost 0 bases; unmatched junction nucleotides: 7. The length of the CDR3 is 16 residues. The CDR3 nucleotides are TGTGCCAGCAGTCCCCAGGGACAGCACTCTGGAAACACCATATATTTT. As protein: CASSPQGQHSGNTIYF.

This clone has only a few counts. The chain uses TRBV6-1 and TRBJ2-3; 7 bases match TRBD2. The V gene end was trimmed by 4 bases and the J gene end by 2 bases; junction bases not matched to a gene: 9. This CDR3 region has 16 residues. Germline lookup yields CDR1 MNHNS and CDR2 SASEGT. DNA of the CDR3: TGTGCCAGCAGTGCTTTGGGGGAGGGCCCCACAGATACGCAGTATTTT. Translation gives CASSALGEGPTDTQYF.

The rearrangement uses TRBV7-2 and TRBJ2-7; 10 positions match TRBD2. The CDR3 loop spans 17 amino acids. V shed 0 bases, J shed 2 bases, and the junction held 7 bases outside the gene matches. Germline V gene lookup returns CDR1 SGHTA and CDR2 FQGNSA. The CDR3, as DNA: TGTGCCAGCAGCTTAGCAGGGGCGAGCGGGAGGGCCTACGAGCAGTACTTC. It translates to CASSLAGASGRAYEQYF.

The chain links TRBV2 to TRBJ2-1; TRBD2 matches 7 bases. Trimming at V came to 9 bases and at J to 6 bases, leaving 14 bases not matched to a gene. Germline CDR1 SNHLY, CDR2 FYNNEI. This CDR3 is 15 amino acids long. The CDR3 DNA sequence: TGTGCCAGAAGGCCTAGCGGCCCTGCCCCCAATGAGCAGTTCTTC. Its translation: CARRPSGPAPNEQFF.

The chain has TRBV6-5 and TRBJ2-7; 8 bases are a match to TRBD1. V trimming: 4 bases; J trimming: 0 bases; junction bases outside the gene matches: 8. The CDR3 is made up of 16 amino acids. Per the germline V gene, CDR1 is MNHEY and CDR2 is SVGAGI. CDR3 protein: CASSSRTGSPSYEQYF. DNA of the CDR3: TGTGCCAGCAGTTCCCGGACAGGGTCGCCCTCCTACGAGCAGTACTTC.

V and J are TRBV7-6 and TRBJ1-1; tentative D call: TRBD1 (5 bases). Germline V gene data show CDR1 as SGHVS and CDR2 as FNYEAQ. The CDR3 has 14 amino acids. V was trimmed by 5 bases and J by 4 bases, leaving 14 bases between them. This CDR3 is CASSARVGATEAFF. The CDR3 DNA is TGTGCCAGCAGCGCCAGGGTTGGGGCCACTGAAGCTTTCTTT.

The chain is built from TRBV28 and TRBJ1-3; 7 nucleotides line up with TRBD1. J lost 1 base, V lost 8 bases, and 14 bases had no gene match. Germline assignment: CDR1 MDHEN and CDR2 SYDVKM. The CDR3 spans 17 residues. The CDR3 region is CASGPPRQGYSGNTIYF. Written as DNA, the CDR3 is TGTGCCAGCGGCCCCCCGAGACAGGGATATTCTGGAAACACCATATATTTT.

This clone appeared a single time. The chain has TRBV2 and TRBJ2-3; TRBD1 matches 9 bases. The CDR3 covers 17 residues. V was pared by 4 bases and J by 6 bases, with 14 bases of the junction left unmatched. Germline loops: CDR1 SNHLY, CDR2 FYNNEI. The CDR3 coding sequence is TGTGCCAGCAGTGTACACGGCCTGGGACAGGGTACGGATACGCAGTATTTT. As protein: CASSVHGLGQGTDTQYF.

The chain has TRBV28 and TRBJ2-7; D gene ambiguous. This CDR3 is 14 amino acids long. Germline CDR1 and CDR2: MDHEN and SYDVKM. V was shortened by 3 bases and J by 2 bases, with 11 bases between the two germline ends. The CDR3 here is CASSFAGFAYEQYF. For the CDR3, the DNA is TGTGCCAGCAGTTTCGCCGGGTTCGCCTACGAGCAGTACTTC. Together with reference TRBV28 and TRBJ2-7, the CDR3 gives the full variable domain: DVKVTQSSRYLVKRTGEKVFLECVQDMDHENMFWYRQDPGLGLRLIYFSYDVKMKEKGDIPEGYSVSREKKERFSLILESASTNQTSMYLCASSFAGFAYEQYFGPGTRLTVT.

The chain carries TRBV6-1 and TRBJ1-5; the match to TRBD1 covers 7 bases. This CDR3 is 16 amino acids long. The V gene end was trimmed by 4 bases and the J gene end by 2 bases; junction bases not matched to a gene: 8. Per germline, CDR1 MNHNS and CDR2 SASEGT. The CDR3 loop reads CASSGSDRVGNQPQHF. The CDR3 DNA reads as TGTGCCAGCAGTGGGTCTGACAGGGTCGGCAATCAGCCCCAGCATTTT.

V is TRBV4-3 and J is TRBJ2-7, with TRBD2 matching over 8 bases. Germline lookup yields CDR1 LGHNA and CDR2 YSLEER. This CDR3 is 15 amino acids long. Losses at the gene ends were 1 base for V and 4 bases for J; bases not matched to a gene: 6. DNA for the CDR3: TGCGCCAGCAGCCAAGTTACTAGCGGAGGGTACGAGCAGTACTTC. It specifies CASSQVTSGGYEQYF.

The rearrangement uses TRBV6-1 and TRBJ2-7; D not certain. The ends were cut back, 8 bases at V and 3 bases at J, with 11 bases in the middle. Per the germline V gene, CDR1 is MNHNS and CDR2 is SASEGT. CDR3 length: 12 residues. CDR3 DNA: TGTGCCAGCGAGACACAGATCTACGAGCAGTACTTC. It specifies CASETQIYEQYF.

The rearrangement joins TRBV9 to TRBJ2-1; 7 bases agree with TRBD2. This CDR3 spans 16 amino acids. Germline V CDR1 and CDR2: SGDLS, YYNGEE. Unmatched junction bases numbered 9, after V lost 2 bases and J lost 4 bases. The CDR3, as DNA: TGTGCCAGCAGCGTTTATCAGGCGGGAGCTTACAATGAGCAGTTCTTC. It specifies CASSVYQAGAYNEQFF.

The table lists this clone with a count of one. The V gene is TRBV5-4, the J gene TRBJ2-7, with 12 bases aligning to TRBD2. The CDR3 contains 16 residues. The V segment lost 3 bases and the J segment 2 bases; nucleotides outside the gene matches: 6. Germline-derived CDR1 and CDR2 are SGHNT and YYREEE (reference sequence). Here the CDR3 reads CASSSGTSGSTYEQYF. The CDR3 DNA reads TGTGCCAGCAGCTCAGGGACTAGCGGGTCTACCTACGAGCAGTACTTC.

The chain has TRBV4-3 and TRBJ2-3, with a tentative D call TRBD1 (5 bases). In germline, CDR1 is LGHNA, CDR2 YSLEER. V was shortened by 0 bases and J by 5 bases, with 12 bases between the two germline ends. This CDR3 is 15 amino acids long. The CDR3 protein is CASSQDKGYQDTQYF. The DNA of the CDR3 is TGCGCCAGCAGCCAAGATAAGGGGTATCAAGATACGCAGTATTTT.

The chain employs TRBV5-1 and TRBJ2-1; 8 bases are a match to TRBD1. V lost 4 bases and J lost 3; bases outside the gene matches: 6. CDR1 SGHRS and CDR2 YFSETQ come from the germline V gene. The CDR3 consists of 15 residues. CDR3 residues: CASSPGQGHYNEQFF. The CDR3 region has the DNA TGCGCCAGCAGCCCAGGACAGGGACACTACAATGAGCAGTTCTTC.

The chain is built from TRBV25-1 and TRBJ2-7; 10 bases fit TRBD2. Germline assignment: CDR1 MGHDK and CDR2 SYGVNS. With 3 bases clipped from V and 2 bases from J, the junction kept 10 bases outside the gene matches. The CDR3 spans 17 residues. CDR3 region: CASSDPGASGRAYEQYF. CDR3 bases: TGTGCCAGCAGTGACCCAGGGGCCAGCGGGAGGGCCTACGAGCAGTACTTC.